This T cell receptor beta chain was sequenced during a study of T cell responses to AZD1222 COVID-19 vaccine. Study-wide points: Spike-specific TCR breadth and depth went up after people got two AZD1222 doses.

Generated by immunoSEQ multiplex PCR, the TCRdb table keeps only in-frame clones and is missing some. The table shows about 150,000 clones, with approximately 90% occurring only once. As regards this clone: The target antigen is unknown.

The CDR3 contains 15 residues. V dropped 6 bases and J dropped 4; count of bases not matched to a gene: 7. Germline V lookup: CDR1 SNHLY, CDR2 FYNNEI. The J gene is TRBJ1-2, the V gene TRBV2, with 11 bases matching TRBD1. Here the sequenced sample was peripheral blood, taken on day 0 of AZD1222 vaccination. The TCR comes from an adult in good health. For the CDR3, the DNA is TGTGCCAGCAGACCCGGGACAGGGGGAGGCTATGGCTACACCTTC. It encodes CASRPGTGGGYGYTF.